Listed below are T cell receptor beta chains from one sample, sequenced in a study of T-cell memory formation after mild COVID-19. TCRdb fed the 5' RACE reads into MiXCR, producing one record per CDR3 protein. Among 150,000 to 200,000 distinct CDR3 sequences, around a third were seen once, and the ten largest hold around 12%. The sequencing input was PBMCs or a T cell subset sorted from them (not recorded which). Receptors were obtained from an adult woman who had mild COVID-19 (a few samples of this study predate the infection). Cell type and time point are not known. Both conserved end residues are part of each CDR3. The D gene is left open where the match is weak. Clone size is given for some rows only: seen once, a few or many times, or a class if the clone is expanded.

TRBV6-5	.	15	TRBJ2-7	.	CASSTRLGGPREQYF	TGTGCCAGCAGTACCAGACTAGGCGGCCCTAGGGAGCAGTACTTC
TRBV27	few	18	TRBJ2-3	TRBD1	CASSLLGRGSPSTDTQYF	TGTGCCAGCAGTTTACTAGGCAGGGGGTCCCCCAGCACAGATACGCAGTATTTT
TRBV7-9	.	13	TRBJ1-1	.	CASSRTLNTEAFF	TGTGCCAGCAGCCGGACACTGAACACTGAAGCTTTCTTT
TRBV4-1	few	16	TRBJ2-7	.	CASSQEPGMISYEQYF	TGCGCCAGCAGCCAAGAACCAGGGATGATATCCTACGAGCAGTACTTC
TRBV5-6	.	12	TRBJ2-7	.	CASSLTPREQYF	TGTGCCAGCAGCTTGACTCCTCGCGAGCAGTACTTC
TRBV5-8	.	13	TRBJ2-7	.	CASGYRVRNEQYF	TGTGCCAGCGGCTACAGGGTAAGGAACGAGCAGTACTTC
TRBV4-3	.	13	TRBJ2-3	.	CASSQRLADTQYF	TGCGCCAGCAGCCAACGCCTTGCAGATACGCAGTATTTT
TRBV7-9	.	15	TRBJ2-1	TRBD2	CASSPPGTSGNEQFF	TGTGCCAGCAGCCCCCCCGGGACTAGCGGCAATGAGCAGTTCTTC
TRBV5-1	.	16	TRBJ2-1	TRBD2	CASSLVASGPYNEQFF	TGCGCCAGCAGCTTGGTGGCTAGCGGTCCCTACAATGAGCAGTTCTTC
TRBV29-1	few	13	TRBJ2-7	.	CSVGPVDTGEQYF	TGCAGCGTGGGCCCCGTGGACACGGGCGAGCAGTACTTC
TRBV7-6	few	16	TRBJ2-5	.	CASSYLGNPGSETQYF	TGTGCCAGCAGCTACCTGGGCAACCCCGGTTCGGAGACCCAGTACTTC
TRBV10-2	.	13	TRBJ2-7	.	CASSEAGEYEQYF	TGCGCCAGCAGTGAGGCAGGGGAATACGAGCAGTACTTC